A single sample gave rise to the 21 T cell receptor beta chains below, sequenced in a study of blood T cell repertoires in COVID-19 (dated by TCRdb to the early 2020s). The receptor library was made with the immunoSEQ multiplex PCR assay. Sourced from immuneACCESS, this table was stored by TCRdb with only in-frame sequences that have V and J called. A share of the clones is absent; for the studies checked, an unresolved V gene accounts for under half, and the remainder has no known explanation. For this sample there are fewer than 500,000 clones; 86% appear just once. The ten largest make up roughly 1.4% of the sample. Sequencing input: peripheral blood. These receptors were collected from a young woman with active or convalescent COVID-19.

This clone was counted a single time. CDR3 sequence reads: CASSSPGQLSAEAFF. CDR3 DNA: TGTGCCAGCAGCTCACCGGGACAACTAAGCGCTGAAGCTTTCTTT. The chain joins TRBV5-4 to TRBJ1-1; D is perhaps TRBD1 (6 bases). Trimming left V 3 bases short and J 6 bases short, with 18 bases between. This CDR3 has 15 amino acids. Germline CDR1 reads SGHNT; CDR2 reads YYREEE (reference sequence).

This chain connects TRBV10-3 to TRBJ1-2; weak D call: TRBD1 (6 bases). The CDR3 is 12 amino acids. In germline, CDR1 is ENHRY, CDR2 SYGVKD. V lost 3 bases and J 5 bases, leaving 7 bases between the germline ends. The CDR3 nucleotides are TGTGCCATCAGTGATGGACAGTATGGCTACACCTTC. It specifies CAISDGQYGYTF.

The J gene is TRBJ1-4, the V gene TRBV28, with a possible D match to TRBD1 (5 bases). The CDR3 totals 14 residues. Trimming shortened V by 6 bases and J by 4 bases, and 12 bases separated the two germline ends. Germline V lookup: CDR1 MDHEN, CDR2 SYDVKM. CDR3 amino acids: CASSLTGINEKLFF. CDR3 nucleotides: TGTGCCAGCAGCCTTACAGGAATTAATGAAAAACTGTTTTTT.

The V call is TRBV6-5, the J call TRBJ2-7; the D gene is possibly TRBD2 (6 bases). This CDR3 region has 16 residues. CDR1 and CDR2 (germline): MNHEY, SVGAGI. Trimming took off 2 bases at V and 3 bases at J, with 17 bases between the two ends. In nucleotides, the CDR3 is TGTGCCAGCAGTTACGGTCAACCGGGAGTAGGCTACGAGCAGTACTTC. The encoded protein is CASSYGQPGVGYEQYF.

The chain combines TRBV7-9 with TRBJ2-7; 10 bases agree with TRBD1. Looked up from germline, CDR1 is SEHNR and CDR2 is FQNEAQ (reference sequence). J was trimmed by 4 bases and V by 5 bases; bases with no gene match: 20. The CDR3 extends over 19 amino acids. CDR3 coding DNA: TGTGCCAGCAGCGGGGCGGGACAGGGGATCTCACAAAACCCTTACGAGCAGTACTTC. Translating gives CASSGAGQGISQNPYEQYF. The entire variable domain, with the rest obtained from reference TRBV7-9 and TRBJ2-7, is as follows: DTGVSQNPRHKITKRGQNVTFRCDPISEHNRLYWYRQTLGQGPEFLTYFQNEAQLEKSRLLSDRFSAERPKGSFSTLEIQRTEQGDSAMYLCASSGAGQGISQNPYEQYFGPGTRLTVT.

With regard to this clone: Other DNA sequences in this specimen translate into the identical CDR3. This CDR3 is CASSVTGDQPQHF. In nucleotides, the CDR3 is TGTGCCAGTAGTGTGACAGGGGATCAGCCCCAGCATTTT. The chain is built from TRBV19 and TRBJ1-5; TRBD1 matches at 8 bases. The CDR3 is 13 residues long. Germline loops: CDR1 LNHDA, CDR2 SQIVND (reference sequence). J lost 5 bases, V lost 5 bases, and 2 bases had no gene match.

There are a few counts of this clone. The chain links TRBV18 to TRBJ2-7, with 10 bases lining up with TRBD1. This CDR3 has 14 residues. The germline V gene encodes CDR1 KGHSH and CDR2 LQKENI. The junction had 7 bases not matched to a gene; V was cut back by 6 bases and J by 5 bases. For the CDR3, the DNA is TGTGCCAGCTCCGCCGGGACAGGGGACCACGAGCAGTACTTC. Translation gives CASSAGTGDHEQYF.

The genes are TRBV10-1 and TRBJ1-1, with D possibly matching TRBD1 (6 bases). CDR1 is WNHNN, CDR2 SYGVQD, per germline (reference sequence). V dropped 6 bases and J dropped 4 bases, with 15 bases sitting between them. The CDR3 spans 14 residues. The CDR3 DNA reads as TGCGCCAGCAGCCCCCAACAGGGTAGCACTGAAGCTTTCTTT. Translated, it gives CASSPQQGSTEAFF.

The rearrangement links TRBV29-1 to TRBJ2-1; no clear D. The CDR3 loop spans 11 amino acids. CDR1 SQVTM and CDR2 ANQGSEA come from the germline V gene. V was cut by 2 bases and J by 9 bases, with 8 bases left in between. Written as DNA, the CDR3 is TGCAGCGTTGAACTAGGTGGTGAGCAGTTCTTC. It specifies CSVELGGEQFF.

This chain joins TRBV5-6 and TRBJ1-2; D might be TRBD1 (5 bases). This CDR3 contains 14 residues. Germline-derived CDR1 and CDR2 are SGHDT and YYEEEE. V was trimmed by 0 bases and J by 3 bases, leaving 9 bases between them. The CDR3 region is CASSLGGQDYGYTF. CDR3 DNA: TGTGCCAGCAGCTTGGGGGGCCAAGACTATGGCTACACCTTC.

This clone was found once. The chain combines TRBV19 with TRBJ1-1; D unresolved. The germline CDR1 and CDR2 sequences are LNHDA and SQIVND (reference sequence). The V end was cut by 6 bases, the J end by 2 bases, with 22 bases between. There are 17 residues in the CDR3. The DNA for the CDR3 is TGTGCCAGTAGACGGGGAACCAGTTGGTCGGCTAACACTGAAGCTTTCTTT. Protein sequence: CASRRGTSWSANTEAFF.

This chain uses TRBV19 with TRBJ2-6; perhaps TRBD2 as D (6 bases). The V end was cut by 7 bases, the J end by 2 bases, with 9 bases between. Germline lookup yields CDR1 LNHDA and CDR2 SQIVND (reference sequence). CDR3 length: 14 residues. CDR3 sequence (DNA): TGTGCCAGTATTCCGGGGGCTGGGGCCAACGTCCTGACTTTC. Encoded protein: CASIPGAGANVLTF.

This chain uses TRBV27 with TRBJ2-5; D is perhaps TRBD2 (6 bases). This CDR3 spans 11 amino acids. Germline loops: CDR1 MNHEY, CDR2 SMNVEV (reference sequence). V lost 7 bases and J 5 bases, leaving 8 bases between the germline ends. CDR3 DNA sequence: TGTGCCAGCACCCGGGGGGAGACCCAGTACTTC. Protein product: CASTRGETQYF.

This rearrangement joins TRBV5-5 to TRBJ2-1; no clear D. With 1 base removed from V and 4 bases from J, the gap between germline ends came to 9 bases. Germline V CDR1 and CDR2: SGHKS, YYEKEE (reference sequence). The CDR3 is 14 residues long. In DNA, the CDR3 is TGTGCCAGCAGCTTGAGTGGCAGTTACAATGAGCAGTTCTTC. Residues: CASSLSGSYNEQFF.

This clone was seen a few times. The J gene is TRBJ2-5, the V gene TRBV15, with D possibly being TRBD1 (6 bases). The V end was cut by 3 bases, the J end by 0 bases, with 17 bases between. Germline V lookup: CDR1 LNHNV, CDR2 YYDKDF (reference sequence). CDR3 length: 17 residues. CDR3 bases: TGTGCCACCAGCAGTTTCGAGGGGGTATCGTACCAAGAGACCCAGTACTTC. The encoded protein is CATSSFEGVSYQETQYF.

The chain couples TRBV5-1 to TRBJ1-2; D uncertain. The CDR3 loop spans 14 amino acids. Germline CDR1 reads SGHRS; CDR2 reads YFSETQ. Trimming took 5 bases from V and 8 from J, leaving 19 bases between them. The CDR3 bases are TGCGCCAGCAGTCCCGGGAAATCGAACGAGGGCTACACCTTC. This sequence encodes CASSPGKSNEGYTF.

The chain carries TRBV2 and TRBJ2-2; 7 positions agree with TRBD1. The germline gives CDR1 SNHLY, CDR2 FYNNEI. The CDR3 has 15 amino acids. Unmatched junction bases numbered 12, after V lost 9 bases and J lost 5 bases. DNA of the CDR3: TGTGCCAGTGAGGGGGCAGGGGCCCGGACCGGGGAGCTGTTTTTT. Its protein is CASEGAGARTGELFF.

V is TRBV11-2 and J is TRBJ1-6; 11 bases match TRBD1. CDR1 and CDR2 from the germline V gene are SGHAT and FQNNGV. The V gene end was trimmed by 4 bases and the J gene end by 10 bases; junction bases not matched to a gene: 6. The CDR3 totals 15 residues. CDR3 in DNA: TGTGCCAGCAGCTCCCGGGACAGGGGGATGTCACCCCTCCACTTT. It encodes CASSSRDRGMSPLHF.

The chain combines TRBV4-1 with TRBJ1-6; 12 positions match TRBD1. Germline CDR1 reads MGHRA; CDR2 reads YSYEKL. Trimming took 4 bases from V and 8 from J; bases not matched to a gene: 6. The CDR3 runs 16 residues. CDR3 DNA sequence: TGCGCCAGCAGCCTCACCGGGACAGGGGGCGATTCACCCCTCCACTTT. Translation gives CASSLTGTGGDSPLHF.

The chain recombines TRBV2 with TRBJ2-3; D remains unclear. The CDR3 covers 12 residues. Germline CDR1 reads SNHLY; CDR2 reads FYNNEI. V was trimmed by 3 bases and J by 6 bases, leaving 7 bases between them. DNA of the CDR3: TGTGCCAGCAGTGACTCCTCCGATACGCAGTATTTT. Protein product: CASSDSSDTQYF.

Only a few counts were recorded for this clone. The chain combines TRBV3-1 (or the pseudogene TRBV3-2) with TRBJ1-2, with TRBD1 matching 8 bases. This CDR3 is 13 amino acids long. The V gene end was trimmed by 4 bases and the J gene end by 8 bases; junction bases not matched to a gene: 6. Per the germline V gene, CDR1 is LGHDT and CDR2 is YNNKEL (reference sequence). CDR3 in DNA: TGTGCCAGCAGCCCCGGACAGGGAGCCGGCTACACCTTC. Residues: CASSPGQGAGYTF.